What follows is one TCR beta chain and its context. Its target antigen remains unknown. Qualities for individual bases were not recorded, and no much larger clone is one base off. The source of the sample is a study of a mutant IDH1 vaccine in newly diagnosed glioma (dated by TCRdb to the early 2020s). Describing the broader study: Vaccination was initiated 4-6 weeks after radiotherapy alone, or concurrently with temozolomide cycles in the chemotherapy-containing groups. For exploratory analyses, about two dozen treated patients had longitudinal TCRB deep sequencing done wherever samples were available. Prior to enrollment, standard therapy consisting of radiotherapy alone, temozolomide alone, or radiochemotherapy with temozolomide had been administered to patients, with the combination being received by most patients. Peripheral blood was drawn at six visits: V03 (baseline), V05, V07, V10, V12 and V13. Visit V12 was the week-35 safety follow-up and visit V13 was the week-47 end of study. The approximately 32 treated patients were roughly 60% male and around 40% female, with a mean age of around 40 years. Here is what the overall study found, with its caveats: PBMC samples for TCRB deep sequencing were selected based on availability. The authors noted that analyses of patient blood samples could not be reproduced because of sample limitations. Across multiple MHC alleles, vaccine-induced immune responses were seen in approximately 93% of patients. Pseudoprogression seemed to be unrelated to changes in the top peripheral T cell clonotypes found by TCRB sequencing.

Library method: the immunoSEQ multiplex PCR assay. Following the manufacturer's protocol, the hsTCRB Kit was used to amplify rearranged TCR beta chain sequences. Sequencing of TCRB libraries was carried out on an Illumina MiSeq. Per the original workflow: The kit vendor's proprietary platform handled demultiplexing, trimming and gene mapping. As stored in TCRdb, this immuneACCESS dataset retains in-frame rearrangements with V and J assigned. A fraction of the clones does not appear; measured against another copy, unresolved V genes explain less than half of the discrepancy, and the remainder lacks a known reason. V, J and clone size were drawn from that table, and D and trimming were deduced from the DNA. In all, the sample holds over 80,000 clones, and approximately 78% of those were seen once. The top ten clonotypes cover under 6.5% of the sample. This sample's time point label indicates: week 47, end of study. Every vaccine dose consisted of 300 ug of a 20-mer mutant IDH1 peptide in Montanide, administered subcutaneously together with topical imiquimod. Across visits V03 through V10, patients got a total of eight vaccinations, given in weeks 1, 3, 5, 7, 11, 15, 19 and 23. Newly diagnosed WHO grade 3 or 4 IDH1-mutant astrocytomas showing loss of nuclear ATRX were present in the donors. The samples were drawn from NOA16, a multicentre, single-arm, open-label phase I trial in Germany that tested a mutant IDH1 peptide vaccine in humans for the first time. Genomic DNA for TCRB sequencing was extracted from EDTA blood using the DNeasy Blood and Tissue Kit.

The receptor was isolated from a man aged 35 to 55 with glioma. The starting material was PBMCs, obtained from a glioma patient whose treatment included an IDH1 peptide vaccine.

The CDR3 corresponds to CAIKQGSHEQYF. The DNA sequence follows: TGTGCCATCAAACAGGGATCACACGAGCAGTACTTC. Recombination joined TRBV10-3 with TRBJ2-7, with TRBD1 perhaps the D gene, on 6 matching bases. The CDR3 numbers 12 residues from cysteine through phenylalanine. Only CDR3 DNA is held: 36 bases, read in frame from base 1. As encoded in the germline V gene, CDR1 is ENHRY while CDR2 is SYGVKD. The germline ends are 12 bases apart after V is trimmed by 7 bases and J by 5 bases.